This entry lists 19 T cell receptor beta chains sequenced from one sample in a study of Graves' ophthalmopathy and Graves' hyperthyroidism. Amplification from RNA transcripts yielded the TCR beta CDR3 regions. HTBI primers were used in a first-round RT-PCR, which preceded a second-round multiplex PCR. TCRdb re-derived calls from the multiplex PCR reads in MiXCR, one entry per CDR3 protein. This table holds roughly 300,000 distinct CDR3 sequences, roughly 16% found once. Sequencing was performed on peripheral blood. These receptors all stem from an adult man with Graves' ophthalmopathy.

This clonotype was counted many times. This chain joins TRBV5-1 and TRBJ2-7; 10 bases map to TRBD1. The V gene's germline CDR1 is SGHRS and CDR2 YFSETQ. There are 17 residues in the CDR3. J was trimmed by 2 bases and V by 0 bases; bases with no gene match: 8. The CDR3 is CASSLAGWTGGPYEQYF. The DNA of the CDR3 is TGCGCCAGCAGCTTGGCTGGTTGGACAGGGGGACCCTACGAGCAGTACTTC.

Ten or more counts support this clonotype. CDR3 sequence (DNA): TGTGCCAGCAGCTTAAACGGGGACAGCTACACCGGGGAGCTGTTTTTT. This translates into CASSLNGDSYTGELFF. The chain carries TRBV11-2 and TRBJ2-2, with 7 bases aligning to TRBD1. CDR1 is SGHAT and CDR2 is FQNNGV in the germline V gene. CDR3 length equals 16 residues. With 2 bases clipped from V and 3 bases from J, the junction kept 6 bases outside the gene matches.

The rearrangement links TRBV28 to TRBJ1-6; 9 bases agree with TRBD1. The CDR3 contains 16 residues. J gave up 8 bases and V 6 bases, and 11 bases lay outside the gene matches. Germline V gene sequence: CDR1 MDHEN, CDR2 SYDVKM. CDR3: CASSPRGDRVHSPLHF. The CDR3 region has the DNA TGTGCCAGCAGCCCCAGGGGGGACAGGGTACATTCACCCCTCCACTTT.

This clonotype was found many times. The genes are TRBV20-1 and TRBJ1-1; D is unclear. This CDR3 is built from 14 residues. Germline values: CDR1 DFQATT, CDR2 SNEGSKA (reference sequence). V dropped 1 base and J dropped 1 base, with 10 bases sitting between them. CDR3 residues: CSARVDNRNTEAFF. Here the CDR3 DNA reads TGCAGTGCTAGAGTAGACAACAGGAACACTGAAGCTTTCTTT.

This clonotype showed up just a few times. This chain joins TRBV10-1 and TRBJ2-2; D perhaps matches TRBD2 (6 bases). Germline CDR1 WNHNN, CDR2 SYGVQD (reference sequence). The V and J ends lost 8 bases and 2 bases respectively, with 12 bases between them. This CDR3 contains 14 residues. The CDR3 bases are TGCGCCAGCGGTAGCGGATCTAACACCGGGGAGCTGTTTTTT. Its translation: CASGSGSNTGELFF.

This clonotype has ten or more counts. CDR3 region: CASSVSGRNQETQYF. DNA of the CDR3: TGTGCCAGCAGCGTAAGCGGGAGGAACCAAGAGACCCAGTACTTC. The chain is built from TRBV9 and TRBJ2-5, with TRBD2 matching 9 bases. J lost 0 bases, V lost 1 base, and 1 base had no gene match. The germline CDR1 and CDR2 sequences are SGDLS and YYNGEE. This CDR3 contains 15 residues.

This clonotype came up many times. The chain is built from TRBV6-2 or TRBV6-3 and TRBJ1-1, with D uncertain. The germline V gene has CDR1 MNHEY and CDR2 SVGEGT. V was trimmed by 2 bases and J by 8 bases, leaving 12 bases between them. This CDR3 region has 13 residues. CDR3 sequence reads: CASSYRRSREAFF. CDR3 bases: TGTGCCAGCAGTTACCGGAGGAGTAGGGAAGCTTTCTTT.

This clonotype was counted ten times or more. The rearrangement links TRBV19 to TRBJ1-5, with 10 bases that match TRBD1. V shed 10 bases and J 5 bases; nucleotides not matched to a gene: 8. Germline CDR1 and CDR2: LNHDA and SQIVND (reference sequence). CDR3 size: 14 residues. CDR3 nucleotide sequence: TGTGCCACCGCTCCTGGACAGGGGGATCAGCCCCAGCATTTT. As protein: CATAPGQGDQPQHF.

Ten or more counts support this clonotype. This chain connects TRBV28 to TRBJ2-7, with TRBD2 matching over 8 bases. The V and J ends lost 6 bases and 3 bases, in that order; junction bases with no gene match: 13. The CDR3 has 16 residues. CDR1 is MDHEN, CDR2 SYDVKM, per germline. CDR3 amino acids: CASRARGGSSLYEQYF. The CDR3 region has the DNA TGTGCCAGCAGGGCCCGGGGGGGGTCGTCCCTCTACGAGCAGTACTTC.

This clonotype was recorded at least ten times. The gene calls are TRBV5-1 and TRBJ1-2; D unresolved. This CDR3 contains 17 residues. Deletions cut 0 bases from V and 2 bases from J, with 17 bases between. Per germline, CDR1 SGHRS and CDR2 YFSETQ. The CDR3 region has the DNA TGCGCCAGCAGCTTGGAAGGTCATCCGATTTCCAACTATGGCTACACCTTC. This encodes CASSLEGHPISNYGYTF.

This clonotype was observed at least ten times. The chain carries TRBV28 and TRBJ2-7; D assignment may be TRBD1 or TRBD2 (5 bases each). Germline V gives CDR1 MDHEN, CDR2 SYDVKM. The V end lost 5 bases, the J end lost 2 bases, and 19 bases lay between the germline ends. The CDR3 length is 16 residues. In nucleotides, the CDR3 is TGTGCCAGCAGTGACCCCCGGGGCAGGGACGCCTACGAGCAGTACTTC. Protein sequence: CASSDPRGRDAYEQYF.

In its sample, this clonotype was seen a few times. The chain combines TRBV5-1 with TRBJ2-7, with a tentative D call TRBD2 (6 bases). The V gene's germline CDR1 is SGHRS and CDR2 YFSETQ. CDR3 size: 14 residues. The V gene lost 4 bases and the J gene lost 2 bases, with 13 bases spanning the gap. In DNA, the CDR3 is TGCGCCAGCAGCGAGGGACTGACGACCTACGAGCAGTACTTC. Its protein product is CASSEGLTTYEQYF. The full variable domain, completed using reference TRBV5-1 and TRBJ2-7, is KAGVTQTPRYLIKTRGQQVTLSCSPISGHRSVSWYQQTPGQGLQFLFEYFSETQRNKGNFPGRFSGRQFSNSRSEMNVSTLELGDSALYLCASSEGLTTYEQYFGPGTRLTVT.

A note on this clonotype: A read error may account for a junction end that differs from germline. This chain links TRBV12-3 or TRBV12-4 with TRBJ1-5, with D tentatively TRBD1 (6 bases). CDR3 length equals 14 residues. In nucleotides, the CDR3 is TGTGCCAGCAGTTTAGATGGCAGGGGCCAGCCCCAGCCTTTT. Translated, it gives CASSLDGRGQPQPF.

This clonotype occurred many times. This chain links TRBV11-2 with TRBJ2-5, with TRBD2 identical over 15 bases. This CDR3 has 18 residues. V was pared by 5 bases and J by 3 bases, with 10 bases of the junction left unmatched. Germline V gene lookup returns CDR1 SGHAT and CDR2 FQNNGV. The CDR3 sequence: CASSRELWTSGGEETQYF. DNA of the CDR3: TGTGCCAGCAGCCGGGAGCTGTGGACTAGCGGGGGGGAAGAGACCCAGTACTTC. The full variable domain, in which reference TRBV11-2 and TRBJ2-5 provide the parts outside the CDR3, is EAGVAQSPRYKIIEKRQSVAFWCNPISGHATLYWYQQILGQGPKLLIQFQNNGVVDDSQLPKDRFSAERLKGVDSTLKIQPAKLEDSAVYLCASSRELWTSGGEETQYFGPGTRLLVL.

This clonotype has at least ten counts. The genes are TRBV10-3 and TRBJ2-5; D is possibly TRBD2 (5 bases). Germline CDR1 ENHRY, CDR2 SYGVKD. The CDR3 is made up of 11 amino acids. Trimming took 10 bases from V and 1 from J, leaving 7 bases between them. The chain's CDR3 is CATGIQETQYF. As DNA, the CDR3 is TGTGCCACCGGGATCCAAGAGACCCAGTACTTC.

This clonotype was recorded many times. This chain connects TRBV15 to TRBJ1-1; D not certain. Germline CDR1 reads LNHNV; CDR2 reads YYDKDF (reference sequence). V dropped 5 bases and J dropped 6 bases, with 13 bases sitting between them. The CDR3 is made up of 13 amino acids. CDR3 region: CATSLKIRAEAFF. CDR3 sequence (DNA): TGTGCCACCAGCCTCAAAATCCGGGCTGAAGCTTTCTTT. The whole variable domain, remainder taken from reference TRBV15 and TRBJ1-1, is DAMVIQNPRYQVTQFGKPVTLSCSQTLNHNVMYWYQQKSSQAPKLLFHYYDKDFNNEADTPDNFQSRRPNTSFCFLDIRSPGLGDTAMYLCATSLKIRAEAFFGQGTRLTVV.

This clonotype was detected ten times or more. This sequence joins TRBV6-1 and TRBJ1-2, with D uncertain. The CDR3 has 17 amino acids. Trimming shortened V by 2 bases and J by 2 bases, and 18 bases separated the two germline ends. Per germline, CDR1 MNHNS and CDR2 SASEGT. CDR3 amino acids: CASSEPGQPKGNYGYTF. In DNA, the CDR3 is TGTGCCAGCAGTGAACCGGGCCAGCCTAAAGGAAACTATGGCTACACCTTC.

This clonotype was recorded many times. V and J are TRBV4-2 and TRBJ2-7, with a weak D call TRBD2 (5 bases). Between the trimmed V and J ends, which lost 1 base and 0 bases, there was a span of 19 bases. CDR1 LGHNA and CDR2 YNFKEQ come from the germline V gene. This CDR3 contains 18 residues. CDR3 region: CASSQATRLVGSSYEQYF. Here the CDR3 DNA reads TGTGCCAGCAGCCAAGCGACACGACTGGTGGGGAGCTCCTACGAGCAGTACTTC.

The chain employs TRBV28 and TRBJ2-5; no firm D call. The V end lost 4 bases, the J end lost 0 bases, and 6 bases lay between the germline ends. This CDR3 has 13 residues. Germline CDR1 MDHEN, CDR2 SYDVKM. The CDR3 sequence is CASSSGNQETQYF. CDR3 nucleotide sequence: TGTGCCAGCAGTTCTGGAAACCAAGAGACCCAGTACTTC.